This T cell receptor beta chain was identified in a study of chemoradiotherapy in HPV16-positive cancers. This clone was found once. Its specificity is not known. The CDR3 is 19 residues long. Germline-derived CDR1 and CDR2 are ENHRY and SYGVKD. The V gene lost 2 bases and the J gene lost 6 bases, with 26 bases spanning the gap. Repeated repertoire sampling spanned the course of chemoradiotherapy. Study observations and caveats: Candidate HPV-specific clones and E7-related TCR motifs grew in tumor during treatment. HPV-responsive T-cell expansion during chemoradiotherapy was linked to improved recurrence-free survival in HPV16-positive patients.

Here immunoSEQ multiplex PCR was the method, and the copy in TCRdb shows in-frame clones only, minus some. The repertoire holds about 970 clones, with under 90% as singletons. The input for sequencing was tumor tissue, taken from a patient who underwent chemoradiotherapy. The TCR originated in a human donor with HPV-associated anogenital cancer. The genes are TRBV10-3 and TRBJ2-1, with TRBD2 as a possible D gene (7 bases). CDR3 region: CAISEVEGGGRMQGNEQFF. The CDR3 DNA reads as TGTGCCATCAGTGAGGTCGAGGGAGGGGGACGCATGCAGGGCAATGAGCAGTTCTTC.